This TCR beta chain was retrieved from a study of T-cell reconstitution after alpha-beta-depleted transplantation in children. The CDR3 consists of 14 residues. Germline assignment: CDR1 SGHTA and CDR2 FQGNSA. V dropped 8 bases and J dropped 4 bases, with 17 bases sitting between them. For TCRbeta, the library was prepared with unique molecular identifiers. MiXCR was run by TCRdb on the PCR reads, yielding one entry per CDR3 protein. The sample comprises roughly 220,000 distinct CDR3 sequences, around 7.7% of which are singletons, and about a third rests with the top ten. Sequencing used PBMCs, mostly from graft donor cells, obtained 360 days after TCRalphabeta/CD19-depleted stem cell transplant. The chain joins TRBV7-2 to TRBJ1-2; D is possibly TRBD1 (5 bases). The sequence was collected from a male patient between 2 and 15 years old who had a stem cell transplant for acute myeloid leukemia, so the T cells may come from the graft donor. The CDR3 sequence: CASLLTGTPYGYTF. The DNA for the CDR3 is TGTGCCAGCCTACTTACCGGGACCCCCTATGGCTACACCTTC.